The 9 T cell receptor beta chains presented below share a single source sample, sequenced in a study of shared clonotypes between healthy human individuals. The protocol was immunoSEQ multiplex PCR, while the TCRdb copy is restricted to in-frame clones and leaves out a portion. The sample consists of 2 million to 2.5 million clones, approximately 96% of them appearing once. Sample: naive CD4+ T cells sorted from blood. Subset in this sample: CD45RA+ positively selected. These receptors all come from a young man in good health.

V and J are TRBV5-6 and TRBJ2-1; D might be TRBD2 (5 bases). Deletions cut 2 bases from V and 9 bases from J, with 12 bases between. Germline loops: CDR1 SGHDT, CDR2 YYEEEE. The CDR3 totals 13 residues. For the CDR3, the DNA is TGTGCCAGCAGCTTACCCGGACGGGGTGAGCAGTTCTTC. Translated: CASSLPGRGEQFF.

The chain is built from TRBV2 and TRBJ2-7; possibly TRBD1 or TRBD2 for D (7 bases each). CDR1 and CDR2 (germline): SNHLY, FYNNEI. The CDR3 runs to 15 residues. Trimming took off 2 bases at V and 4 bases at J, with 15 bases between the two ends. This CDR3 is CASSESRQGGYEQYF. CDR3 DNA sequence: TGTGCCAGCAGTGAATCAAGACAGGGAGGGTACGAGCAGTACTTC.

This chain joins TRBV5-4 and TRBJ2-2; 11 bases are a match to TRBD1. The CDR3 has 16 residues. Trimming cost V 4 bases and J 5 bases; bases outside gene matches: 7. CDR1 and CDR2 from the germline V gene are SGHNT and YYREEE (reference sequence). CDR3 bases: TGTGCCAGCAGCACTGGGACAGGGGGGGGAACCGGGGAGCTGTTTTTT. Protein: CASSTGTGGGTGELFF.

The chain carries TRBV14 and TRBJ1-2; D ambiguous. The V end was cut by 0 bases, the J end by 4 bases, with 12 bases between. In germline, CDR1 is SGHDN, CDR2 FVKESK. This CDR3 is 15 amino acids long. CDR3 nucleotide sequence: TGTGCCAGCAGCCAAGATAAGAACAGACCCTATGGCTACACCTTC. This translates into CASSQDKNRPYGYTF.

The chain employs TRBV29-1 and TRBJ2-5; 10 nucleotides match TRBD2. There are 17 residues in the CDR3. The junction had 17 bases not matched to a gene; V was cut back by 5 bases and J by 5 bases. The germline V gene has CDR1 SQVTM and CDR2 ANQGSEA. The CDR3 loop is CSVHHPSGRALRETQYF. Here the CDR3 DNA reads TGCAGCGTTCATCACCCAAGCGGGAGGGCCCTTCGGGAGACCCAGTACTTC.

J is TRBJ2-1 and V is TRBV5-1; TRBD2 matches at 9 bases. V trimming: 2 bases; J trimming: 5 bases; junction bases outside the gene matches: 14. This CDR3 is 18 amino acids long. The germline gives CDR1 SGHRS, CDR2 YFSETQ. The CDR3 protein is CASSLMLGWSGGNNEQFF. The CDR3 DNA sequence: TGCGCCAGCAGCTTAATGCTTGGGTGGAGCGGGGGGAACAATGAGCAGTTCTTC. The variable domain in full, completed from reference TRBV5-1 and TRBJ2-1, reads KAGVTQTPRYLIKTRGQQVTLSCSPISGHRSVSWYQQTPGQGLQFLFEYFSETQRNKGNFPGRFSGRQFSNSRSEMNVSTLELGDSALYLCASSLMLGWSGGNNEQFFGPGTRLTVL.

CDR3 sequence (DNA): TGTGCCAGCAGCTTAAAGGGGGGCAATCAGCCCCAGCATTTT. Residues: CASSLKGGNQPQHF. The rearrangement links TRBV7-6 to TRBJ1-5; the D gene is possibly TRBD1 (6 bases). Germline V lookup: CDR1 SGHVS, CDR2 FNYEAQ. V lost 2 bases and J 2 bases, leaving 7 bases between the germline ends. CDR3 length: 14 amino acids.

Of note for this clone: Compared with germline, one end of the junction differs, possibly owing to a read error. The chain is built from TRBV5-1 and TRBJ2-2; perhaps TRBD2 as D (5 bases). The CDR3 has 16 amino acids. CDR1 SGHRS and CDR2 YFSETQ come from the germline V gene. The CDR3 spells CASSLESRINTGELFF. The CDR3 nucleotides are TGCGCCAGCAGCTTGGAGTCCCGAATAAACACCGGGGAGCTATTTTTT.

The chain links TRBV6-1 to TRBJ1-2; TRBD1 might be the D (6 bases). CDR1 is MNHNS, CDR2 SASEGT, per germline. This CDR3 has 15 amino acids. The ends were cut back, 3 bases at V and 8 bases at J, with 19 bases in the middle. As DNA, the CDR3 is TGTGCCAGCAGTGAGTACAGGGCCGCCTGGTTAGGCTACACCTTC. It specifies CASSEYRAAWLGYTF.